This entry is about one T cell receptor (beta chain). Its specificity is not known. The authors ran a second PCR of roughly 6 to 12 cycles using a sample-barcoded 5' primer and a J-beta primer mix. TCRdb re-called the 5' RACE reads through MiXCR, storing one row per CDR3 protein. The sample lists approximately 1.5 million distinct CDR3 sequences, 30% to 35% occurring once. Germline lookup yields CDR1 MNHEY and CDR2 SVGAGI. The CDR3 covers 15 residues. Losses at the gene ends were 5 bases for V and 1 base for J; bases not matched to a gene: 5. These data are taken from a study of blood T cells in healthy people across ages. Study conclusions and caveats: Older individuals had lower TCR beta diversity per million T cells (the decline was roughly linear). The study lacked donor CMV status, which possibly confounded expanded clonotype changes. Strongly correlated with naive T cell percentage was TCR beta diversity. Reliance upon unsorted PBMCs precluded definitive naive versus antigen-experienced comparison.

The TCR was taken from a woman aged 25 to 39 in good health. The sequenced material came from blood. V usage is TRBV6-5 and J usage is TRBJ2-1; 7 bases are a match to TRBD1. The CDR3 DNA is TGTGCCAGCAGTAAACAGGGGAGATCCTACAATGAGCAGTTCTTC. Translation gives CASSKQGRSYNEQFF.